Below, 29 T cell receptor beta chains from the same sample are listed, as sequenced in a study of technical replicates of blood from four donors. This table comes from immunoSEQ multiplex PCR, and its TCRdb copy is limited to in-frame clones, with some not included. This sample yields tens of thousands of clones, of which roughly 89% are seen a single time; around 0.38% belongs to the top ten. Sequencing was done on a sample of T cells isolated from PBMCs. The receptors stem from a human donor in good health.

The V gene is TRBV14, the J gene TRBJ1-1, with D possibly TRBD1 on 5 matching bases. CDR1 is SGHDN and CDR2 is FVKESK in the germline V gene. V lost 6 bases and J lost 4, with 12 bases in between. This CDR3 contains 13 residues. CDR3 sequence reads: CASRPQGFTEAFF. The CDR3 DNA reads TGTGCCAGCAGGCCCCAGGGATTCACTGAAGCTTTCTTT. Supplemented by reference TRBV14 and TRBJ1-1, the full variable domain reads EAGVTQFPSHSVIEKGQTVTLRCDPISGHDNLYWYRRVMGKEIKFLLHFVKESKQDESGMPNNRFLAERTGGTYSTLKVQPAELEDSGVYFCASRPQGFTEAFFGQGTRLTVV.

This chain joins TRBV10-3 and TRBJ1-5, with 7 bases lining up with TRBD1. Germline V gene data show CDR1 as ENHRY and CDR2 as SYGVKD. This CDR3 region has 15 residues. Unmatched junction bases numbered 5, after V lost 3 bases and J lost 3 bases. CDR3 in DNA: TGTGCCATCAGTGAAGGGGGCAGTCCCAATCAGCCCCAGCATTTT. Its translation is CAISEGGSPNQPQHF.

This clone was detected once. The CDR3 DNA is TGTGCCAGCAGCGTAGCCCTACCGGGACAGCAATACACCGGGGAGCTGTTTTTT. Translating it yields CASSVALPGQQYTGELFF. The V call is TRBV9, the J call TRBJ2-2, with TRBD1 matching 7 bases. CDR3 size: 18 residues. The junction had 11 bases not matched to a gene; V was cut back by 0 bases and J by 3 bases. Germline V gene lookup returns CDR1 SGDLS and CDR2 YYNGEE.

The chain uses TRBV18 and TRBJ1-1; possibly TRBD1 for D (5 bases). Trimming cost V 6 bases and J 0 bases, with 11 bases left between them. The CDR3 loop spans 14 amino acids. The germline CDR1 and CDR2 sequences are KGHSH and LQKENI. CDR3 region: CASSLDSMNTEAFF. In nucleotides, the CDR3 is TGTGCCAGCTCCCTAGACAGCATGAACACTGAAGCTTTCTTT.

V usage is TRBV7-2 and J usage is TRBJ1-1; possibly TRBD1 for D (5 bases). CDR3 length equals 12 residues. Germline-derived CDR1 and CDR2 are SGHTA and FQGNSA. Trimming took off 7 bases at V and 7 bases at J, with 13 bases between the two ends. The DNA for the CDR3 is TGTGCCAGCAATTGGGAGGGGAATGAAGCTTTCTTT. This translates into CASNWEGNEAFF. The full variable domain, with the rest looked up from reference TRBV7-2 and TRBJ1-1, is GAGVSQSPSNKVTEKGKDVELRCDPISGHTALYWYRQSLGQGLEFLIYFQGNSAPDKSGLPSDRFSAERTGGSVSTLTIQRTQQEDSAVYLCASNWEGNEAFFGQGTRLTVV.

The V gene is TRBV28, the J gene TRBJ1-4; D may be TRBD1 (5 bases). Germline V CDR1 and CDR2: MDHEN, SYDVKM. This CDR3 comprises 14 residues. V lost 1 base to trimming and J lost 5 bases, with 8 bases between them. The CDR3, as DNA: TGTGCCAGCAGTTTATTATCAGGGAATGAAAAACTGTTTTTT. It encodes CASSLLSGNEKLFF.

The rearrangement joins TRBV11-3 to TRBJ2-5; 10 bases match TRBD1. The CDR3 contains 14 residues. Germline V lookup: CDR1 SGHNT, CDR2 YENEEA. V lost 4 bases and J lost 5; bases outside the gene matches: 4. The CDR3 reads CASSSGTGVETQYF. As DNA, the CDR3 is TGTGCCAGCAGCTCCGGGACAGGGGTTGAGACCCAGTACTTC. Full variable domain (remainder filled in from reference TRBV11-3 and TRBJ2-5): EAGVVQSPRYKIIEKKQPVAFWCNPISGHNTLYWYLQNLGQGPELLIRYENEEAVDDSQLPKDRFSAERLKGVDSTLKIQPAELGDSAVYLCASSSGTGVETQYFGPGTRLLVL.

This chain links TRBV5-4 with TRBJ1-3, with D possibly TRBD1 on 6 matching bases. The length of the CDR3 is 15 residues. Germline V CDR1 and CDR2: SGHNT, YYREEE (reference sequence). V was clipped by 4 bases and J by 0 bases, with 11 bases between them. This CDR3 is CASSQGGYSGNTIYF. CDR3 DNA sequence: TGTGCCAGCAGCCAAGGGGGTTACTCTGGAAACACCATATATTTT.

This chain connects TRBV7-2 to TRBJ1-2; TRBD1 agrees at 8 bases. Germline-derived CDR1 and CDR2 are SGHTA and FQGNSA. V was clipped by 0 bases and J by 3 bases; unmatched bases: 9. The CDR3 contains 17 residues. CDR3 DNA sequence: TGTGCCAGCAGCTTAGCGGTCGGGACAGGAGGGTACTATGGCTACACCTTC. Translation: CASSLAVGTGGYYGYTF.

The rearrangement links TRBV6-1 to TRBJ2-2, with a weak D call TRBD1 (6 bases). Germline loops: CDR1 MNHNS, CDR2 SASEGT. There are 12 residues in the CDR3. V was clipped by 7 bases and J by 4 bases, with 7 bases between them. CDR3 coding DNA: TGTGCCAGCATAGGGGGCACCGGGGAGCTGTTTTTT. Its protein product is CASIGGTGELFF.

The gene calls are TRBV28 and TRBJ2-5; 7 nucleotides agree with TRBD2. V was pared by 6 bases and J by 7 bases, with 14 bases of the junction left unmatched. This CDR3 is 15 amino acids long. The V gene's germline CDR1 is MDHEN and CDR2 SYDVKM. For the CDR3, the DNA is TGTGCCAGCAGCTTCTCCCGGACTAGTGGAGGGACCCAGTACTTC. Translating gives CASSFSRTSGGTQYF.

The chain uses TRBV4-1 and TRBJ1-1; D is ambiguous. Trimming shortened V by 4 bases and J by 4 bases, and 10 bases separated the two germline ends. Germline V lookup: CDR1 MGHRA, CDR2 YSYEKL. This CDR3 has 13 residues. The CDR3 is CASSRSPRTEAFF. DNA for the CDR3: TGCGCCAGCAGCCGGAGTCCCCGCACTGAAGCTTTCTTT.

This sequence joins TRBV10-3 and TRBJ2-1; the match to TRBD2 covers 7 bases. Germline CDR1 ENHRY, CDR2 SYGVKD. The CDR3 runs 17 residues. J lost 7 bases, V lost 4 bases, and 16 bases had no gene match. The CDR3, as DNA: TGTGCCATCAGTGGGGAGAGGACTAGTCTTGGGTCTAATGAGCAGTTCTTC. This gives the protein CAISGERTSLGSNEQFF.

This clone was counted once. The chain carries TRBV28 and TRBJ2-2; TRBD2 matches 7 bases. The germline V gene has CDR1 MDHEN and CDR2 SYDVKM. The CDR3 has 16 residues. J was trimmed by 4 bases and V by 1 base; bases with no gene match: 6. The CDR3 loop reads CASSLLAGGSTGELFF. The CDR3 DNA reads as TGTGCCAGCAGTTTATTGGCCGGGGGGAGCACCGGGGAGCTGTTTTTT. The entire variable domain, with the rest obtained from reference TRBV28 and TRBJ2-2, is as follows: DVKVTQSSRYLVKRTGEKVFLECVQDMDHENMFWYRQDPGLGLRLIYFSYDVKMKEKGDIPEGYSVSREKKERFSLILESASTNQTSMYLCASSLLAGGSTGELFFGEGSRLTVL.

This clone was counted only a few times. CDR3 amino acids: CAWSVLAGEVPREAFF. The CDR3 nucleotides read TGTGCCTGGAGTGTACTAGCTGGGGAGGTACCACGTGAAGCTTTCTTT. The V call is TRBV30, the J call TRBJ1-1, with D unresolved. V was shortened by 0 bases and J by 7 bases, with 21 bases between the two germline ends. The CDR3 loop spans 16 amino acids. In germline, CDR1 is GTSNPN, CDR2 SVGIG (reference sequence).

The genes are TRBV7-8 and TRBJ2-7; 7 bases are a match to TRBD1. The CDR3 runs 16 residues. Germline lookup yields CDR1 SGHVS and CDR2 FQNEAQ. Germline trimming cut 5 bases from V and 4 bases from J; bases unmatched to any gene: 14. CDR3 amino acids: CASSPTRQGRRYEQYF. For the CDR3, the DNA is TGTGCCAGCAGCCCTACCAGACAGGGAAGAAGGTACGAGCAGTACTTC.

The chain links TRBV6-1 to TRBJ1-5, with 11 bases aligning to TRBD1. V dropped 2 bases and J dropped 6; count of bases not matched to a gene: 6. CDR3 size: 16 residues. CDR1 is MNHNS and CDR2 is SASEGT in the germline V gene. For the CDR3, the DNA is TGTGCCAGCAGTGAAACCGGGACAGGGGGGATTCAGCCCCAGCATTTT. Translated, it gives CASSETGTGGIQPQHF.

V is TRBV19 and J is TRBJ1-1; D remains unclear. The V and J ends lost 4 bases and 2 bases respectively, with 5 bases between them. Germline CDR1 is LNHDA and CDR2 is SQIVND (reference sequence). This CDR3 contains 12 residues. DNA of the CDR3: TGTGCCAGTAGTACGGGAAACACTGAAGCTTTCTTT. This encodes CASSTGNTEAFF.

The chain recombines TRBV2 with TRBJ1-4; tentative D call: TRBD1 (6 bases). CDR3 length: 13 amino acids. The germline V and J ends were trimmed by 10 bases and 8 bases, with 17 bases remaining between them. Germline V CDR1 and CDR2: SNHLY, FYNNEI. CDR3 protein: CATGDTQGEKLFF. DNA for the CDR3: TGTGCCACCGGGGACACCCAAGGGGAAAAACTGTTTTTT.

CDR3 sequence reads: CASSPSGGAETQYF. DNA of the CDR3: TGTGCCAGCAGCCCGTCAGGGGGCGCCGAGACCCAGTACTTC. This chain links TRBV5-6 with TRBJ2-5; 8 bases line up with TRBD1. CDR3 length: 14 residues. Trimming removed 4 bases from V and 5 bases from J; junction bases left unmatched: 7. CDR1 is SGHDT and CDR2 is YYEEEE in the germline V gene.

The chain uses TRBV12-5 and TRBJ2-3; 10 bases line up with TRBD2. CDR3 length: 14 amino acids. Germline CDR1 is LGHNT and CDR2 is FRNRAP. V lost 6 bases and J lost 5; bases outside the gene matches: 5. The CDR3 DNA sequence: TGTGCTAGTGGCCTAGCGGGAGATTTAGATACGCAGTATTTT. This encodes CASGLAGDLDTQYF.

The genes are TRBV28 and TRBJ1-1, with 8 bases identical to TRBD1. The V and J ends lost 11 bases and 1 base, in that order; junction bases with no gene match: 12. The CDR3 spans 15 residues. Germline V gene lookup returns CDR1 MDHEN and CDR2 SYDVKM. The CDR3 loop is CAGSATGVTNTEAFF. CDR3 in DNA: TGTGCCGGGTCGGCGACAGGGGTAACGAACACTGAAGCTTTCTTT.

The chain links TRBV29-1 to TRBJ2-2; no definite D call. Germline V gene sequence: CDR1 SQVTM, CDR2 ANQGSEA. The CDR3 is 13 amino acids. V lost 0 bases, J lost 1 base, and 3 bases lay in between. CDR3 nucleotide sequence: TGCAGCGTTGAAGACGGGAACACCGGGGAGCTGTTTTTT. This encodes CSVEDGNTGELFF.

The J gene is TRBJ2-7, the V gene TRBV18, with 10 bases matching TRBD2. The CDR3 consists of 16 residues. V lost 5 bases to trimming and J lost 0 bases; unmatched junction nucleotides: 7. Per the germline V gene, CDR1 is KGHSH and CDR2 is LQKENI. CDR3 nucleotide sequence: TGTGCCAGCTCAAACCTAGCGGGAGAGTTCTCCTACGAGCAGTACTTC. This encodes CASSNLAGEFSYEQYF.

This rearrangement joins TRBV7-6 to TRBJ1-1; a weak D match, TRBD1 (6 bases). Trimming stripped 1 base from V and 4 bases from J, with 7 bases between. The CDR3 is 13 amino acids. Per germline, CDR1 SGHVS and CDR2 FNYEAQ. CDR3 coding DNA: TGTGCCAGCAGCTTAGGAGGGGGCACTGAAGCTTTCTTT. This gives the protein CASSLGGGTEAFF. Based on the CDR3 plus reference TRBV7-6 and TRBJ1-1, the full variable domain is GAGVSQSPRYKVTKRGQDVALRCDPISGHVSLYWYRQALGQGPEFLTYFNYEAQQDKSGLPNDRFSAERPEGSISTLTIQRTEQRDSAMYRCASSLGGGTEAFFGQGTRLTVV.

The V and J genes are TRBV30 and TRBJ2-7; D is ambiguous. CDR1 GTSNPN and CDR2 SVGIG come from the germline V gene (reference sequence). Deletions cut 2 bases from V and 7 bases from J, with 12 bases between. The length of the CDR3 is 12 residues. The CDR3 DNA reads TGTGCCTGGAGTTTAGTGGTATTGGAGCAGTACTTC. Translating gives CAWSLVVLEQYF.

The chain recombines TRBV5-6 with TRBJ1-3; D remains unclear. The CDR3 totals 17 residues. Germline values: CDR1 SGHDT, CDR2 YYEEEE. Trimming shortened V by 4 bases and J by 0 bases, and 17 bases separated the two germline ends. The CDR3 nucleotides read TGTGCCAGCAGCCCTCGAAGCGGAACCTACTCTGGAAACACCATATATTTT. Its translation: CASSPRSGTYSGNTIYF. The full variable domain, completed using reference TRBV5-6 and TRBJ1-3, is DAGVTQSPTHLIKTRGQQVTLRCSPKSGHDTVSWYQQALGQGPQFIFQYYEEEERQRGNFPDRFSGHQFPNYSSELNVNALLLGDSALYLCASSPRSGTYSGNTIYFGEGSWLTVV.

The CDR3 reads CASYRNFDEQYF. CDR3 DNA: TGTGCCAGCTACAGGAACTTCGACGAGCAGTACTTC. The chain recombines TRBV2 with TRBJ2-7, with D tentatively TRBD1 (5 bases). V dropped 8 bases and J dropped 5 bases, with 13 bases sitting between them. Germline-derived CDR1 and CDR2 are SNHLY and FYNNEI. CDR3 length equals 12 residues.

The chain has TRBV28 and TRBJ1-5; TRBD1 is a possible D gene (5 bases). Germline V gene data show CDR1 as MDHEN and CDR2 as SYDVKM. V lost 4 bases and J 3 bases, leaving 10 bases between the germline ends. The CDR3 length is 14 residues. CDR3 sequence: CASSSGSINQPQHF. CDR3 nucleotides: TGTGCCAGCAGTTCAGGGTCCATCAATCAGCCCCAGCATTTT.